This T cell receptor (beta chain) was identified during a study of vaccination and CD4 T cells after COVID-19. The overall study: Each of the control cultures got a CEFX pool, an HIV-1 Nef pool, or no peptide.

General study findings and limits: Spike mono-reactivity applied to 304 of 307 vaccine-specific clones detected in convalescent patients.

In the case of this clonotype: The target antigen is unknown.

Stated treatment: 10-day PBMC culture with coronavirus spike peptide pools or control peptides (ViraFEST assay). With the Oncomine TCR Beta short-read assay, DNA from cultured CD4+ T cells was sequenced. TCRdb reprocessed the PCR reads with MiXCR, giving one entry per CDR3 protein. The sample lists around 18,000 distinct CDR3 sequences, about 56% occurring once. Input material: CD4+ T cells from blood, cultured in vitro. The receptor was isolated from a human donor who had recovered from COVID-19.

CDR3 in DNA: TGTGCCAGCAGATCGACAGGGGCATCTGGAGAGACCCAGTACTTC. It codes for CASRSTGASGETQYF. This chain links TRBV6-1 with TRBJ2-5, with 8 bases that match TRBD1. The CDR3 is 15 amino acids. The J segment lost 4 bases and the V segment lost 6 bases, leaving 10 bases of the junction unmatched. CDR1 and CDR2 from the germline V gene are MNHNS and SASEGT.